These 18 T cell receptor beta chains came from one sample sequenced in a study of blood T cell repertoires in COVID-19. The repertoire was sequenced with immunoSEQ multiplex PCR; TCRdb's copy has only in-frame clones and lacks some. Of about 270,000 clones detected, more than 75% appear once; the ten largest clones hold about 8.6%. Source material: peripheral blood. The source is a man aged 35 to 55 with active or convalescent COVID-19.

This chain links TRBV28 with TRBJ2-7, with TRBD2 matching over 10 bases. The CDR3 length is 14 residues. Germline values: CDR1 MDHEN, CDR2 SYDVKM. V lost 7 bases and J lost 5; bases outside the gene matches: 8. The CDR3 region is CASTRAGGQNEQYF. CDR3 nucleotide sequence: TGTGCCAGCACCCGAGCGGGGGGGCAAAACGAGCAGTACTTC.

The genes are TRBV3-1 (or the pseudogene TRBV3-2) and TRBJ1-4; D gene uncertain. This CDR3 region has 13 residues. Trimming removed 4 bases from V and 7 bases from J, with 10 bases in between. CDR1 is LGHDT, CDR2 YNNKEL, per germline (reference sequence). The DNA of the CDR3 is TGTGCCAGCAGCCTAGCGGTGGCTGAAAAACTGTTTTTT. It is translated as CASSLAVAEKLFF.

A single count supports this clone. V is TRBV30 and J is TRBJ2-3; 14 bases match TRBD2. The CDR3 is 18 residues long. Germline values: CDR1 GTSNPN, CDR2 SVGIG (reference sequence). Unmatched junction bases numbered 13, after V lost 4 bases and J lost 4 bases. This CDR3 reads CAWTLSGTSGRRADTQYF. CDR3 coding DNA: TGTGCCTGGACCCTCTCCGGGACTAGCGGGAGAAGGGCAGATACGCAGTATTTT.

This clone was detected only once. The chain combines TRBV19 with TRBJ1-2; TRBD1 matches 8 bases. The germline CDR1 and CDR2 sequences are LNHDA and SQIVND (reference sequence). Trimming at V came to 3 bases and at J to 3 bases, leaving 15 bases not matched to a gene. The CDR3 has 18 residues. CDR3 nucleotide sequence: TGTGCCAGTAGTATCATGGTAGTCGACAGGGGCCAATACTATGGCTACACCTTC. Its protein is CASSIMVVDRGQYYGYTF.

This clone was recorded a few times. The chain uses TRBV10-2 and TRBJ2-2, with D possibly TRBD1 on 7 matching bases. The CDR3 length is 14 residues. V lost 11 bases and J 6 bases, leaving 19 bases between the germline ends. Germline assignment: CDR1 WSHSY and CDR2 SAAADI. Here the CDR3 reads CAGRGQEGAGELFF. CDR3 sequence (DNA): TGCGCCGGCCGAGGACAGGAGGGGGCCGGGGAGCTGTTTTTT.

J is TRBJ1-3 and V is TRBV30; 9 bases match TRBD1. This CDR3 is built from 14 residues. Germline trimming cut 8 bases from V and 8 bases from J; bases unmatched to any gene: 13. The germline V gene has CDR1 GTSNPN and CDR2 SVGIG (reference sequence). The CDR3 nucleotides are TGTGCCGGAGACCGGGGGACAGGGCAATACACCATATATTTT. Its protein product is CAGDRGTGQYTIYF. The complete variable domain, with remaining parts taken from reference TRBV30 and TRBJ1-3, reads SQTIHQWPATLVQPVGSPLSLECTVEGTSNPNLYWYRQAAGRGLQLLFYSVGIGQISSEVPQNLSASRPQDRQFILSSKKLLLSDSGFYLCAGDRGTGQYTIYFGEGSWLTVV.

This clone was recorded a few times. Other DNA sequences within the sample encode an identical CDR3. This sequence joins TRBV7-6 and TRBJ2-7; 11 bases are shared with TRBD1. Germline V CDR1 and CDR2: SGHVS, FNYEAQ. The CDR3 length is 13 residues. J lost 6 bases, V lost 5 bases, and 3 bases had no gene match. The CDR3 bases are TGTGCCAGCAGCCCGGGACAGGGGGGCGAGCAGTACTTC. Protein sequence: CASSPGQGGEQYF.

This clone was found a few times. The DNA for the CDR3 is TGTGCCAGCAGCCCCCTAGAGGTTCGATATGGCTACACCTTC. Amino acids: CASSPLEVRYGYTF. The V gene is TRBV7-9, the J gene TRBJ1-2; no reliable D call. Trimming took 5 bases from V and 5 from J, leaving 15 bases between them. This CDR3 is built from 14 residues. Per the germline V gene, CDR1 is SEHNR and CDR2 is FQNEAQ (reference sequence).

The chain uses TRBV5-6 and TRBJ2-5, with TRBD1 identical over 7 bases. Germline CDR1 SGHDT, CDR2 YYEEEE. With V trimmed by 4 bases and J by 5 bases, 8 bases remained unmatched. CDR3 length: 14 amino acids. CDR3 sequence (DNA): TGTGCCAGCAGCCTGCGACAGGGCGGGGAGACCCAGTACTTC. Protein product: CASSLRQGGETQYF.

Ten or more counts support this clone. V usage is TRBV3-1 (or the pseudogene TRBV3-2) and J usage is TRBJ2-7; TRBD2 matches 11 bases. Germline loops: CDR1 LGHDT, CDR2 YNNKEL (reference sequence). With 0 bases clipped from V and 4 bases from J, the junction kept 11 bases outside the gene matches. This CDR3 region has 18 residues. This CDR3 is CASSQDRGTSGSLYEQYF. The CDR3 DNA sequence: TGTGCCAGCAGCCAAGATCGGGGCACTAGCGGGAGTTTGTACGAGCAGTACTTC.

The rearrangement joins TRBV18 to TRBJ1-6, with 10 bases matching TRBD1. With 1 base clipped from V and 0 bases from J, the junction kept 6 bases outside the gene matches. CDR1 is KGHSH and CDR2 is LQKENI in the germline V gene. The CDR3 consists of 19 residues. The CDR3 spells CASSPLAGQGSSYNSPLHF. The CDR3 DNA reads as TGTGCCAGCTCACCACTGGCGGGACAGGGGAGCTCCTATAATTCACCCCTCCACTTT.

This chain links TRBV11-3 with TRBJ2-1, with 9 bases identical to TRBD2. V lost 3 bases and J lost 0; bases outside the gene matches: 0. The CDR3 extends over 15 amino acids. The germline V gene encodes CDR1 SGHNT and CDR2 YENEEA. CDR3 region: CASSFSGSSYNEQFF. The DNA of the CDR3 is TGTGCCAGCAGCTTTAGCGGGAGCTCCTACAATGAGCAGTTCTTC.

The gene calls are TRBV7-3 and TRBJ2-7; TRBD2 is a possible D gene (6 bases). Between the trimmed V and J ends, which lost 2 bases and 7 bases, there was a span of 15 bases. CDR3 length equals 14 residues. CDR1 SGHTA and CDR2 FQGTGA come from the germline V gene. The DNA of the CDR3 is TGTGCCAGCAGCTTACAGGAGGGCCCCGGGGAGCAGTACTTC. It specifies CASSLQEGPGEQYF. The full variable domain, its missing parts supplied by reference TRBV7-3 and TRBJ2-7, is GAGVSQTPSNKVTEKGKYVELRCDPISGHTALYWYRQSLGQGPEFLIYFQGTGAADDSGLPNDRFFAVRPEGSVSTLKIQRTERGDSAVYLCASSLQEGPGEQYFGPGTRLTVT.

This chain uses TRBV5-1 with TRBJ2-7; weak D call: TRBD2 (5 bases). Germline-derived CDR1 and CDR2 are SGHRS and YFSETQ. The V end lost 2 bases, the J end lost 4 bases, and 13 bases lay between the germline ends. The CDR3 contains 14 residues. CDR3 loop: CASSFTSASYEQYF. The CDR3 nucleotides are TGCGCCAGCAGCTTTACTAGTGCTTCTTACGAGCAGTACTTC.

The genes are TRBV10-3 and TRBJ2-3; 7 bases fit TRBD1. CDR3 length: 17 residues. Trimming removed 5 bases from V and 1 base from J; junction bases left unmatched: 12. Germline V gene data show CDR1 as ENHRY and CDR2 as SYGVKD. The CDR3 region is CAISLYSTGRGTDTQYF. The DNA of the CDR3 is TGTGCCATCAGTTTATACTCGACAGGGAGAGGCACAGATACGCAGTATTTT.

The chain employs TRBV29-1 and TRBJ1-1; D unclear. The CDR3 extends over 10 amino acids. CDR1 and CDR2 from the germline V gene are SQVTM and ANQGSEA. V was pared by 6 bases and J by 7 bases, with 9 bases between. In DNA, the CDR3 is TGCAGCGTGAAAACACATGAAGCTTTCTTT. The encoded protein is CSVKTHEAFF.

This clone was detected only once. The genes are TRBV7-9 and TRBJ2-7, with D unresolved. Germline V gives CDR1 SEHNR, CDR2 FQNEAQ (reference sequence). The CDR3 contains 12 residues. V lost 4 bases, J lost 2 bases, and 6 bases lay in between. CDR3 loop: CASSSVPYEQYF. In DNA form, the CDR3 reads TGTGCCAGCAGCTCAGTACCCTACGAGCAGTACTTC.

This chain uses TRBV5-1 with TRBJ2-1; a weak D match, TRBD2 (6 bases). V was clipped by 3 bases and J by 2 bases, with 9 bases between them. Germline V gene lookup returns CDR1 SGHRS and CDR2 YFSETQ. This CDR3 spans 14 amino acids. CDR3 bases: TGCGCCAGCAGCTGGGACTTCGCCTACAATGAGCAGTTCTTC. Translation: CASSWDFAYNEQFF. Based on the CDR3 plus reference TRBV5-1 and TRBJ2-1, the full variable domain is KAGVTQTPRYLIKTRGQQVTLSCSPISGHRSVSWYQQTPGQGLQFLFEYFSETQRNKGNFPGRFSGRQFSNSRSEMNVSTLELGDSALYLCASSWDFAYNEQFFGPGTRLTVL.